The present entry profiles one T cell receptor (beta chain) with its context. Its binding antigen is unknown. No much larger clonotype is one base removed from it; base qualities were not supplied. The library was generated by the immunoSEQ multiplex PCR assay. A mixture of 60 forward primers for TCR Vbeta segments and 13 reverse primers for TCR Jbeta segments was used in the multiplex PCR. The CDR3 region of rearranged TCR beta genes was amplified from genomic DNA with a multiplex PCR assay. The Illumina HiSeq System was used to sequence the amplified TCR beta libraries as 87-base-pair reads. In the original analysis: In a later analysis, tens of millions of unique TCR beta chains were counted across the approximately 640 repertoires, and approximately 11 million of these chains were shared by at least two donors. A nearest-neighbor algorithm error-corrected the raw reads and collapsed the reads into unique sequences, merging closely related sequences to remove PCR and sequencing errors. Alignment of CDR3 sequences to IMGT reference sequences was used to assign V, D and J gene segments. For a sequence to be retained, a match of at least six nucleotides to both a V gene segment and a J gene segment was required. A rearrangement counted as productive if the CDR3 had no stop codons and remained in frame with V and J, and every other rearrangement counted as non-productive. CDR3 was defined according to IMGT convention as the region running from the second conserved V-encoded cysteine to the conserved J-encoded phenylalanine. The earlier analysis of about 590 of the donors excluded sequences that lacked an unambiguous match to a single V gene segment. In an earlier analysis of 450 to 750 of the donors, a V segment was called functional when productive rearrangements were above 56.7%, and segregating when the standard deviation between donors exceeded 5%. To diagnose cytomegalovirus status from the catalog of TCR beta chain sequences, a statistical classification framework was built. A later analysis assigned V and J genes by comparing TCR nucleotide sequences with IMGT/GENE-DB human TR gene sequences. In a later analysis, CDR3 sequences and most-parsimonious VDJ recombination scenarios were assigned using the TCRdist pipeline. In a later analysis, each TCR beta chain was defined by its CDR3 amino acid sequence together with its V-gene family, and reads lacking a unique V-gene family were excluded. To address suspected cross-contamination and a sequencing artifact, a later analysis removed a few hundred highly shared, low-generation-probability nucleotide sequences. A later analysis calculated a clonal expansion index for each public chain from normalized within-repertoire ranks of inferred template counts. Generation probabilities in a later analysis came from a VDJ recombination model fitted to out-of-frame rearrangements, and those results were checked against IGoR. A later analysis scored TCR-TCR, TCR-HLA and TCR-CMV co-occurrence with hypergeometric tests, applying a repertoire-size bias correction to TCR pairs. To estimate false discovery rates, a later analysis permuted the HLA or CMV assignments 20 times. In a later analysis, co-occurring TCRs were grouped using DBSCAN, with TCRdist sequence similarity added in when clustering inside HLA-allele-positive subsets. For co-occurrence clustering, repertoires with fewer than 30,000 or more than 120,000 public chains were excluded, along with five repertoires with anomalous nucleotide sharing. In TCRdb, the immuneACCESS table is reduced to in-frame sequences with V and J assigned. These tables do not hold every clone; where another copy was compared, an unresolved V gene accounts for under half, and the others remain unexplained. D and trimming were read from the DNA, whereas the V and J calls and clone size are those reported in that table. The sample data list some 100,000 clones, and 77% of these were observed just once. Roughly 4.5% of the sample is taken by the ten largest.

The data were taken from a study of cytomegalovirus exposure and HLA in healthy donors (dated by TCRdb to 2016 to 2017). Broadly, across the study: In an earlier analysis of some 550 of the donors, around 290 Gb of sequence data and 117 million unique TCR beta sequences from 180 million or so T cells were reported. Approximately 310 gigabases of sequencing data and around 88 million unique TCR sequences made up an early release that covered under 750 HLA-typed donors. Among the roughly 400 genotyped donors, around 81% belonged to the genetic ancestry cluster associated with self-reported Caucasian donors. The study aimed to test whether signatures of past pathogen exposure could be identified by cataloging public T cell receptors. The study used immunosequencing to profile the T cell repertoires of several hundred subjects and linked those repertoires to cytomegalovirus serostatus. Besides the first cohort of approximately 670 subjects, a separate validation cohort made up of 120 different subjects was used. High-throughput TCR immunosequencing, statistical association of individual TCRs with disease status, and machine learning were combined to predict cytomegalovirus infection status. A later analysis re-examined previously published TCR beta repertoires from several hundred donors and added high-resolution HLA genotyping to investigate patterns of TCR occurrence. In the later analysis, no new phenotypic data were used to find candidate immune exposures; instead, reliance was placed on TCR beta sequences and their occurrence across donors. An earlier analysis of around 580 of the donors used high-throughput TCR beta sequencing to judge whether each TCR beta V gene segment behaved as functional or pseudogenic. Donor age, sex, ethnicity and CMV serostatus were compiled together with the repertoire data. A later genetic analysis took genome-wide SNP genotypes for 398 of the 666 donors and used that subset as a discovery cohort. Every discovery cohort repertoire had been produced on one sequencing platform. Both class I and class II loci were covered by HLA typing, at four-digit resolution. The number of typed donors differed by locus: roughly 629-630 for A, B, C, DRB1 and DQB1; roughly 510 for DQA1; 606 for DPA1; and roughly 450 for DPB1. Roughly five DR-DQ haplotypes were treated as single units for association and clustering because of strong linkage in the cohort. Across under 500 genotyped donors of the cohort, an average of roughly 250,000 unique TCR beta nucleotide sequences per donor were sequenced, and approximately 19% of those sequences were non-productive. Overall study outcomes, separate from this receptor: In a later genetic analysis, a missense DCLRE1C variant was associated with V-gene and J-gene trimming of TCR beta chains, and the association was replicated in an independent cohort. For the cohort, immune exposure information was limited to CMV serostatus. In a later genetic analysis, fewer N-insertions in productive TCRs were reported among donors in an Asian-associated ancestry cluster than the approximately 710-donor mean. Most TCR sequences were observed very rarely across donors, whereas some public TCRs were present in many individuals. About 15 rarely observed V segments, including chromosome 9 orphons, were excluded from the earlier analysis of several hundred of the donors because counts were too low. The presence/absence analyses assumed that sequencing depth was roughly uniform across donors, and that assumption may not be true. Some IMGT-functional V segments, including TRBV6-2 and TRBV6-3, could not be told apart with the 87-base-pair reads, so those segments were excluded. Because some donors lacked HLA typing at each locus, the association tests relied only on the typed subset. Specific HLA alleles were associated with 18,000 or so TCR beta sequences at a false discovery rate of 0.05 in a later analysis. The study listed approximately 150 TCR beta chains as associated with cytomegalovirus. Most CMV-associated TCR beta chains appeared to be HLA-restricted in a later analysis, and the HLA associations seemed to be driven largely by CMV exposure. A later analysis reported that several top co-occurrence clusters appeared linked to parvovirus B19, influenza, CMV and Epstein-Barr virus. Broadly in line with IMGT annotations, most TCR beta V segments showed up in productive rearrangements about 87% or about 30% of the time in an earlier analysis of roughly 590 of the donors. In a later analysis, the rate of TCR association differed among HLA loci, with DRB1 alleles having the most associated TCRs and HLA-C alleles having the fewest. In this cohort, only TCR beta chains were sequenced, and detectable features were limited by the absence of alpha or paired-chain data. Correlated functional status among segregating V segments might reflect linkage disequilibrium, but an unknown experimental factor could not be ruled out. In vitro tests confirmed that a few of the cytomegalovirus-associated TCR beta chains recognize cytomegalovirus antigens. A further reported finding was that TCR beta sequences accurately predicted the HLA-A and HLA-B alleles for most subjects in the first cohort. In both the original and validation cohorts, the classifier was reported to diagnose cytomegalovirus status with high specificity and sensitivity. When HLA alleles, especially DR and DQ, strongly co-occurred, TCR associations were difficult to assign to individual alleles. A cluster of highly shared sequence variants was judged likely to represent a technical artifact of the sequencing pipeline. In a later analysis, HLA-associated TCR beta chains were found to be more clonally expanded and to have lower generation probabilities than equally common non-associated chains. The authors suggested that the approach could potentially be extended to other disease states and immunological phenotypes.

In total, 600 or so healthy bone marrow donors made up the cohort. At the time of sampling, every cohort member was nominally healthy, though immune exposures that went unrecorded were likely present. The donor tested CMV seropositive and was one of the 289 seropositive cohort members. A peripheral blood sample was provided by each donor, and peripheral blood mononuclear cells were used for TCR beta sequencing. Genomic DNA was extracted from the blood cell samples with the Qiagen DNeasy Blood Extraction Kit. CDR1 and CDR2 are drawn from the germline V gene: MGHRA, YSYEKL. Relative to germline, V is missing 3 bases and J is missing 0 bases, with 2 bases of the junction outside any gene match. From its cysteine to its phenylalanine, the CDR3 spans 15 amino acids. The DNA shown is the 45-base CDR3, in frame from base 1.

This clonotype was obtained from a man in his forties or fifties in good health and CMV-seropositive. The sequenced sample was PBMCs. The chain is made from TRBV4-1 and TRBJ1-2, and TRBD1 aligns with 9 junction nucleotides. The sequence in DNA is TGCGCCAGCAGCCAGGGGACAGGGCCTAACTATGGCTACACCTTC. This is translated as CASSQGTGPNYGYTF.